These 5 T cell receptor beta chains were sequenced from one sample in a study of blood T cell repertoires in COVID-19. Sequencing was performed with immunoSEQ multiplex PCR; in TCRdb, only in-frame clones are kept and a portion is missing. The sample shows roughly 200,000 clones, around 82% of them seen only once. What was sequenced was peripheral blood. These receptors came from a man between 35 and 55 years old with active or convalescent COVID-19.

The rearrangement uses TRBV11-3 and TRBJ2-7, with 9 bases aligning to TRBD1. This CDR3 is 17 amino acids long. V trimming: 3 bases; J trimming: 0 bases; junction bases outside the gene matches: 9. The V gene's germline CDR1 is SGHNT and CDR2 YENEEA. The CDR3 region is CASSFRPGTGFSYEQYF. CDR3 coding DNA: TGTGCCAGCAGCTTCCGACCGGGGACAGGGTTCTCCTACGAGCAGTACTTC.

V and J are TRBV5-1 and TRBJ1-6; 7 bases map to TRBD1. Germline CDR1 is SGHRS and CDR2 is YFSETQ. The trim removed 2 bases at V and 7 bases at J, leaving 6 bases unmatched. This CDR3 comprises 15 residues. CDR3 residues: CASSFGTGVNSPLHF. As DNA, the CDR3 is TGCGCCAGCAGCTTCGGTACAGGGGTAAATTCACCCCTCCACTTT.

The V gene is TRBV7-9, the J gene TRBJ1-2; D not resolved. The germline gives CDR1 SEHNR, CDR2 FQNEAQ (reference sequence). Trimming stripped 0 bases from V and 3 bases from J, with 8 bases between. The CDR3 is 14 amino acids. The CDR3 bases are TGTGCCAGCAGCTTAGCGTCAGTCCACTATGGCTACACCTTC. Translation gives CASSLASVHYGYTF.

This chain uses TRBV11-3 with TRBJ2-7, with D possibly matching TRBD2 (5 bases). V was cut by 11 bases and J by 4 bases, with 18 bases left in between. Per germline, CDR1 SGHNT and CDR2 YENEEA. The CDR3 covers 13 residues. DNA for the CDR3: TGTGCCCTCGTATCGGGGTTCGAATACGAGCAGTACTTC. Protein product: CALVSGFEYEQYF.

The chain combines TRBV3-1 (or the pseudogene TRBV3-2) with TRBJ2-7; 8 nucleotides line up with TRBD2. Looked up from germline, CDR1 is LGHDT and CDR2 is YNNKEL (reference sequence). The trim removed 4 bases at V and 2 bases at J, leaving 4 bases unmatched. This CDR3 region has 14 residues. The CDR3, as DNA: TGTGCCAGCAGCCTAACTAGCGGAACCTACGAGCAGTACTTC. Translated: CASSLTSGTYEQYF.